This T cell receptor beta chain comes out of a study of cytomegalovirus exposure and HLA in healthy donors. The data were produced by immunoSEQ multiplex PCR, yet TCRdb's version contains in-frame clones alone and is incomplete. The sample contains about 200,000 clones, around 88% of which appear only once. Germline trimming cut 3 bases from V and 1 base from J; bases unmatched to any gene: 4. Looked up from germline, CDR1 is LNHDA and CDR2 is SQIVND (reference sequence). The CDR3 has 15 amino acids. This TCR was recovered from a young woman in good health and CMV-seronegative. The chain joins TRBV19 to TRBJ2-3; 7 bases are shared with TRBD2. Material for sequencing was PBMCs. DNA of the CDR3: TGTGCCAGTAGTATGCTAGCGGATCGCACAGATACGCAGTATTTT. Protein: CASSMLADRTDTQYF.